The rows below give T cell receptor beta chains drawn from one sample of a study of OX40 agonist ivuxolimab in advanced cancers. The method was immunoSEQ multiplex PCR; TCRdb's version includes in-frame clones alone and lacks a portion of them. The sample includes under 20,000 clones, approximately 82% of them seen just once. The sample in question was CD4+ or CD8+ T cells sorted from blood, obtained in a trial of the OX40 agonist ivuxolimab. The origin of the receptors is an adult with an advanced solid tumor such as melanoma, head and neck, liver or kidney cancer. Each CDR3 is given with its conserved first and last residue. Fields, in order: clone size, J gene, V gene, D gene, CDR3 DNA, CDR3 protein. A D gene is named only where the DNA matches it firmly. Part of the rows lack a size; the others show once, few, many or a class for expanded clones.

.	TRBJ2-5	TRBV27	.	TGTGCCAGCAGTTTATCGTCGGGACAACTACAAGAGACCCAGTACTTC	CASSLSSGQLQETQYF
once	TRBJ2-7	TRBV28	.	TGTGCCAGCCGATCAGTTGCCAGGTCTGCCTACGAGCAGTACTTC	CASRSVARSAYEQYF
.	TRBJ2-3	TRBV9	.	TGTGCCAGCAGCGTATTCCCCGGGAGAGCTCTCACGTCCAACCCAGATACGCAGTATTTT	CASSVFPGRALTSNPDTQYF
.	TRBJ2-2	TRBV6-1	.	TGTGCCAGCATTGCCGCAGCCGGGGCGGCCGGGGAGCTGTTTTTT	CASIAAAGAAGELFF
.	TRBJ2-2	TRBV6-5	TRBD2	TGTGCCAGCAGTTACAGTGGCGGGAGTATGTCCGGGGAGCTGTTTTTT	CASSYSGGSMSGELFF
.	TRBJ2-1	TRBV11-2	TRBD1	TGTGCCAGCAGCCCCCCCCCGGGACAGGGGACCTACAATGAGCAGTTCTTC	CASSPPPGQGTYNEQFF
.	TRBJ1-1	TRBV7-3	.	TGTGCCAGCAGCTCACAGGGGAACACTGAAGCTTTCTTT	CASSSQGNTEAFF
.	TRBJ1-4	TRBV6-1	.	TGTGCCAGCATTGGGTTTTCTGAAAAACTGTTTTTT	CASIGFSEKLFF
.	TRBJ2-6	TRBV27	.	TGTGCCAGCCGGCTCTCTGGGGCCAACGTCCTGACTTTC	CASRLSGANVLTF
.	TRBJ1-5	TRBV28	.	TGTGCCAGCAGTTCCCCTAGGACCTATCAGCCCCAGCATTTT	CASSSPRTYQPQHF
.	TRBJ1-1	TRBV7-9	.	TGTGCCAGCAGCATGGGACTGTTGGACACTGAAGCTTTCTTT	CASSMGLLDTEAFF
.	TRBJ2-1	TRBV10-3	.	TGTGCCATCAGTACCTCATCAGGGGTCGCCTACAATGAGCAGTTCTTC	CAISTSSGVAYNEQFF
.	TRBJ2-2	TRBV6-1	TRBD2	TGTGCCAGCACTGAGGCTAGCGGGGGCACCGGGGAGCTGTTTTTT	CASTEASGGTGELFF
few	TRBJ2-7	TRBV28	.	TGTGCCAGCAGGTGGGGCGGGGACTACGAGCAGTACTTC	CASRWGGDYEQYF
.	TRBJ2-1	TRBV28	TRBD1	TGTGCCAGCAGTCACCCCGACAGGGGCGTTTTTAAGCAGTTCTTC	CASSHPDRGVFKQFF
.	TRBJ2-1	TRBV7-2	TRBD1	TGTGCCAGCAGCTTAGGGACAGGGGGCTCCTACAATGAGCAGTTCTTC	CASSLGTGGSYNEQFF
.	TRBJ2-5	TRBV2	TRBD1	TGTGCCAGCAGCGGGACCGGGACAGTGAAAGAGACCCAGTACTTC	CASSGTGTVKETQYF
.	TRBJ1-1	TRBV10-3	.	TGTGCCATCAGTGAGGGAGGGGCAGGGACCACTGAAGCTTTCTTT	CAISEGGAGTTEAFF
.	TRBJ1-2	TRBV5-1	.	TGCGCCAGCAGCACCGATGGGGGAAACTATGGCTACACCTTC	CASSTDGGNYGYTF
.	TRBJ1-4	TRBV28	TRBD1	TGTGCCAGCACCTCAGGCGGGACAGGTGATGAAAAACTGTTTTTT	CASTSGGTGDEKLFF
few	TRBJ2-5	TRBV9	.	TGTGCCAGCAGCGTACAGGATGGGGAGACCCAGTACTTC	CASSVQDGETQYF
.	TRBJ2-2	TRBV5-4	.	TGTGCCAGCAGTTCCCCTACGGCCCCTCGGAGCACCGGGGAGCTGTTTTTT	CASSSPTAPRSTGELFF
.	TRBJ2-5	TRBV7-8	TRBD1	TGTGCCACCAATAAGGGACAGGGGGCCCAAGAGACCCAGTACTTC	CATNKGQGAQETQYF
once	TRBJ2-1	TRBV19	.	TGTGCCAGTAGTACCCCCTCCGCGGGAAGCTCCTACAATGAGCAGTTCTTC	CASSTPSAGSSYNEQFF